Presented here are 30 T cell receptor beta chains from one specimen sequenced in a study of blood T cells in healthy people across ages. Then a second PCR, running roughly 7 to 11 cycles, was carried out with a sample-barcoded 5' primer and a J-beta primer mix. TCRdb re-derived calls from the 5' RACE reads in MiXCR, one entry per CDR3 protein. The sample consists of 700,000 to 900,000 distinct CDR3 sequences, around half of them appearing once. Sequenced material: blood. These receptors originate from an elderly man in good health.

The V gene is TRBV6-6, the J gene TRBJ2-7; D call uncertain. Germline V CDR1 and CDR2: MNHNY, SVGAGI (reference sequence). The CDR3 length is 13 residues. The germline V and J ends were trimmed by 2 bases and 2 bases, with 7 bases remaining between them. The CDR3 spells CASSYMGTYEQYF. The CDR3 DNA sequence: TGTGCCAGCAGTTACATGGGAACCTACGAGCAGTACTTC.

The genes are TRBV5-1 and TRBJ1-6, with D perhaps matching TRBD1 (5 bases). Germline V gene sequence: CDR1 SGHRS, CDR2 YFSETQ. V lost 3 bases, J lost 7 bases, and 17 bases lay in between. The CDR3 is made up of 16 amino acids. Here the CDR3 DNA reads TGCGCCAGCAGCTCCGAAGGCGACAGCTCCAATTCACCCCTCCACTTT. As protein: CASSSEGDSSNSPLHF.

V usage is TRBV2 and J usage is TRBJ2-1; 7 nucleotides match TRBD2. V trimming: 1 base; J trimming: 6 bases; junction bases outside the gene matches: 3. The germline CDR1 and CDR2 sequences are SNHLY and FYNNEI. The CDR3 totals 14 residues. The CDR3 loop reads CASSEGLAVNEQFF. Here the CDR3 DNA reads TGTGCCAGCAGTGAAGGGCTAGCGGTCAATGAGCAGTTCTTC.

The chain has TRBV20-1 and TRBJ1-1; D possibly corresponds to TRBD1 (5 bases). The CDR3 has 11 residues. The germline V gene has CDR1 DFQATT and CDR2 SNEGSKA (reference sequence). CDR3 sequence: CSGLGDTEAFF. CDR3 in DNA: TGCAGCGGGTTGGGGGACACTGAAGCTTTCTTT.

The CDR3 region is CASSNSGQGPEKLFF. The CDR3, as DNA: TGTGCCAGCAGCAATTCGGGACAGGGCCCTGAAAAACTGTTTTTT. The J gene is TRBJ1-4, the V gene TRBV28, with 9 bases that match TRBD1. The junction had 9 bases not matched to a gene; V was cut back by 6 bases and J by 7 bases. The CDR3 is 15 amino acids. CDR1 MDHEN and CDR2 SYDVKM come from the germline V gene.

The chain is built from TRBV6-5 and TRBJ2-7; D ambiguous. The CDR3 has 13 residues. The germline gives CDR1 MNHEY, CDR2 SVGAGI. Trimming shortened V by 5 bases and J by 10 bases, and 18 bases separated the two germline ends. DNA for the CDR3: TGTGCCAGCAGTGATTCTCCTCTAGGTACCCAGTACTTC. It encodes CASSDSPLGTQYF.

This clonotype has ten or more counts. The chain recombines TRBV29-1 with TRBJ2-5, with 10 bases fitting TRBD1. Germline V gene data show CDR1 as SQVTM and CDR2 as ANQGSEA. With V trimmed by 5 bases and J by 2 bases, 5 bases remained unmatched. The CDR3 sequence is 14 residues long. The CDR3 DNA reads TGCAGCGTTCCAGGACAGGGGGTACAAGAGACCCAGTACTTC. It is translated as CSVPGQGVQETQYF.

In this sample, this clonotype turned up once. J is TRBJ1-1 and V is TRBV5-5; 8 positions match TRBD1. Germline V lookup: CDR1 SGHKS, CDR2 YYEKEE (reference sequence). Losses at the gene ends were 1 base for V and 3 bases for J; bases not matched to a gene: 8. CDR3 length: 16 amino acids. The CDR3 loop reads CASSLQGALMYTEAFF. DNA of the CDR3: TGTGCCAGCAGCTTGCAGGGGGCGCTTATGTACACTGAAGCTTTCTTT. The full variable domain, its missing parts supplied by reference TRBV5-5 and TRBJ1-1, is DAGVTQSPTHLIKTRGQQVTLRCSPISGHKSVSWYQQVLGQGPQFIFQYYEKEERGRGNFPDRFSARQFPNYSSELNVNALLLGDSALYLCASSLQGALMYTEAFFGQGTRLTVV.

This clonotype was counted only a few times. The chain is built from TRBV20-1 and TRBJ2-7; maybe TRBD2 (6 bases). Germline V gives CDR1 DFQATT, CDR2 SNEGSKA (reference sequence). The CDR3 length is 14 residues. V shed 6 bases and J shed 5 bases, with 20 bases lying between them. The CDR3, as DNA: TGCAGTGCAATAACGCGGGGCCTGAAGGACGAGCAGTACTTC. Residues: CSAITRGLKDEQYF.

The table lists this clonotype with a count of one. A read error may account for a junction end that differs from germline. V is TRBV20-1 and J is TRBJ1-1, with 8 bases matching TRBD1. The germline V gene has CDR1 DFQATT and CDR2 SNEGSKA (reference sequence). CDR3 size: 14 residues. The CDR3 here is CSARATGVNTEAFF. CDR3 nucleotides: TGCAGTGCTAGAGCGACAGGGGTAAACACTGAGGCTTTCTTT.

The V call is TRBV18, the J call TRBJ2-1; D unresolved. The germline gives CDR1 KGHSH, CDR2 LQKENI. V was cut by 8 bases and J by 0 bases, with 17 bases left in between. This CDR3 region has 16 residues. CDR3 sequence reads: CASRYAPGLSYNEQFF. The CDR3 coding sequence is TGTGCCAGCCGTTACGCCCCTGGCCTCTCCTACAATGAGCAGTTCTTC.

This clonotype appeared once. This chain connects TRBV20-1 to TRBJ2-7, with TRBD2 as a possible D gene (6 bases). The V and J ends lost 6 bases and 2 bases respectively, with 17 bases between them. The length of the CDR3 is 14 residues. Germline lookup yields CDR1 DFQATT and CDR2 SNEGSKA (reference sequence). The CDR3 bases are TGCAGTGCCAACCGGGACTGGATAACCTACGAGCAGTACTTC. This codes for CSANRDWITYEQYF.

The chain carries TRBV2 and TRBJ2-7; D might be TRBD2 (6 bases). This CDR3 has 13 residues. CDR1 and CDR2 from the germline V gene are SNHLY and FYNNEI. Trimming took 7 bases from V and 2 from J, leaving 12 bases between them. As DNA, the CDR3 is TGTGCCAGCAACCGACTAGGCCCCTACGAGCAGTACTTC. Protein product: CASNRLGPYEQYF. The whole variable domain, filled in from reference TRBV2 and TRBJ2-7, reads EPEVTQTPSHQVTQMGQEVILRCVPISNHLYFYWYRQILGQKVEFLVSFYNNEISEKSEIFDDQFSVERPDGSNFTLKIRSTKLEDSAMYFCASNRLGPYEQYFGPGTRLTVT.

The CDR3 DNA is TGCAGTGCCCCCGACCGCCTTGGCTACACCTTC. It translates to CSAPDRLGYTF. V gene TRBV20-1 combines with J gene TRBJ1-2; D uncertain. The CDR3 totals 11 residues. V lost 6 bases and J lost 7, with 12 bases in between. The germline V gene encodes CDR1 DFQATT and CDR2 SNEGSKA (reference sequence).

This chain uses TRBV4-2 with TRBJ1-5; weak D call: TRBD1 (5 bases). The V gene's germline CDR1 is LGHNA and CDR2 YNFKEQ. V dropped 1 base and J dropped 2 bases, with 9 bases sitting between them. The CDR3 has 15 residues. The CDR3 DNA sequence: TGTGCCAGCAGCCAAGGGGACGGTGGCAATCAGCCCCAGCATTTT. It specifies CASSQGDGGNQPQHF.

This chain links TRBV12-5 with TRBJ2-2; no clear D. V gave up 3 bases and J gave up 0 bases, with 8 bases separating them. This CDR3 is built from 15 residues. Germline CDR1 LGHNT, CDR2 FRNRAP. The CDR3 here is CASGLARTNTGELFF. The CDR3 DNA reads as TGTGCTAGTGGTTTAGCCCGAACGAACACCGGGGAGCTGTTTTTT.

This clonotype was recorded only once. This chain links TRBV28 with TRBJ2-7; D not resolved. CDR1 MDHEN and CDR2 SYDVKM come from the germline V gene. The CDR3 contains 15 residues. Trimming pared 9 bases from V and 0 bases from J, leaving 18 bases between. In nucleotides, the CDR3 is TGTGCCAGTACCCTATCTGGGGTTAGCTCCTACGAGCAGTACTTC. It translates to CASTLSGVSSYEQYF. Based on the CDR3 plus reference TRBV28 and TRBJ2-7, the full variable domain is DVKVTQSSRYLVKRTGEKVFLECVQDMDHENMFWYRQDPGLGLRLIYFSYDVKMKEKGDIPEGYSVSREKKERFSLILESASTNQTSMYLCASTLSGVSSYEQYFGPGTRLTVT.

This clonotype turned up a few times. This chain uses TRBV5-1 with TRBJ1-2; 7 nucleotides line up with TRBD1. CDR3 length: 15 residues. Germline CDR1 is SGHRS and CDR2 is YFSETQ. J was trimmed by 4 bases and V by 4 bases; bases with no gene match: 10. This chain's CDR3 is CASSVNGQAIYGYTF. CDR3 coding DNA: TGCGCCAGCAGCGTTAATGGACAGGCCATCTATGGCTACACCTTC.

This chain connects TRBV27 to TRBJ2-1; 7 bases map to TRBD1. Per the germline V gene, CDR1 is MNHEY and CDR2 is SMNVEV (reference sequence). There are 14 residues in the CDR3. Trimming at V came to 2 bases and at J to 9 bases, leaving 7 bases not matched to a gene. This CDR3 is CASSLTGTVAEQFF. The CDR3 DNA reads TGTGCCAGCAGTTTAACCGGGACAGTAGCTGAGCAGTTCTTC.

This chain uses TRBV5-1 with TRBJ2-7, with D perhaps TRBD1 (6 bases). Deletions cut 4 bases from V and 7 bases from J, with 21 bases between. Germline V gene lookup returns CDR1 SGHRS and CDR2 YFSETQ. The CDR3 runs to 15 residues. The CDR3 coding sequence is TGCGCCAGCAGCACAGAGGACAGAACCTACAATGAGCAGTACTTC. It encodes CASSTEDRTYNEQYF.

V is TRBV7-2 and J is TRBJ2-1; TRBD1 matches 10 bases. Trimming took 3 bases from V and 6 from J; bases not matched to a gene: 8. The CDR3 consists of 16 residues. Per germline, CDR1 SGHTA and CDR2 FQGNSA. The CDR3 DNA is TGTGCCAGCAGCTTTCTGGGACAGGGGAGGGTCAATGAGCAGTTCTTC. Residues: CASSFLGQGRVNEQFF.

The V and J genes are TRBV20-1 and TRBJ2-5; the match to TRBD2 covers 7 bases. The DNA end favors TRBJ2-7, so the J call may be wrong. Germline CDR1 is DFQATT and CDR2 is SNEGSKA (reference sequence). The CDR3 has 15 amino acids. CDR3 sequence reads: CSAQEGTGGRYEQYF. The CDR3, as DNA: TGCAGTGCTCAAGAGGGGACGGGAGGAAGGTACGAGCAGTACTTC.

The sample holds a few counts of this clonotype. The rearrangement uses TRBV27 and TRBJ2-3; the D call may be TRBD1 or TRBD2 (5 bases each). Germline CDR1 is MNHEY and CDR2 is SMNVEV (reference sequence). The V end was cut by 6 bases, the J end by 14 bases, with 18 bases between. There are 12 residues in the CDR3. For the CDR3, the DNA is TGTGCCAGCAGCCCAGGGACCGGATACGCGTATTTT. Protein product: CASSPGTGYAYF.

Concerning this clonotype: At one end, the junction sequence differs from germline, possibly due to a read error. The genes are TRBV10-3 and TRBJ1-1; D is possibly TRBD1 (6 bases). Germline V gene lookup returns CDR1 ENHRY and CDR2 SYGVKD. The CDR3 is 16 residues long. For the CDR3, the DNA is TGTACCATCAGTGAGTCCTGGAGGACAGCGAACACTGAAGCTTTCTTT. It specifies CTISESWRTANTEAFF.

The V and J genes are TRBV6-1 and TRBJ1-2; 9 nucleotides match TRBD1. The CDR3 is made up of 18 amino acids. Trimming took 6 bases from V and 0 from J; bases not matched to a gene: 14. Germline CDR1 reads MNHNS; CDR2 reads SASEGT. The CDR3 sequence: CASSRTQGANSANYGYTF. The CDR3 coding sequence is TGTGCCAGCAGCCGCACACAGGGGGCGAACTCCGCTAACTATGGCTACACCTTC.

This clonotype has at least ten counts. The CDR3 region has the DNA TGCAGCGTTGCCCAAACGGGGGGCTACAATGAGCAGTTCTTC. The encoded protein is CSVAQTGGYNEQFF. The J gene is TRBJ2-1, the V gene TRBV29-1, with TRBD2 matching over 7 bases. Germline V lookup: CDR1 SQVTM, CDR2 ANQGSEA. The CDR3 contains 14 residues. V shed 4 bases and J 3 bases; nucleotides not matched to a gene: 6.

V gene TRBV10-3 combines with J gene TRBJ1-2; the D is unclear. Germline-derived CDR1 and CDR2 are ENHRY and SYGVKD. V was shortened by 4 bases and J by 10 bases, with 19 bases between the two germline ends. The CDR3 contains 14 residues. The CDR3: CAISARAAENDYTF. The CDR3 coding sequence is TGTGCCATCAGTGCTAGGGCGGCGGAGAATGACTACACCTTC.

This clonotype has more than one count but fewer than ten. Mismatch with germline at one junction end may stem from a read error. V gene TRBV20-1 combines with J gene TRBJ2-3; weak D call: TRBD2 (8 bases). Germline V lookup: CDR1 DFQATT, CDR2 SNEGSKA (reference sequence). The CDR3 is made up of 14 amino acids. CDR3 nucleotides: TGCAGTGCTAGAGTTGGCGGGAGGACAGGTACGCAGTATTTT. It is translated as CSARVGGRTGTQYF.

The chain links TRBV16 to TRBJ2-1; possible D gene TRBD1, 5 bases. Gene TRBJ2-7 matches the end of the DNA better, so the J call may be wrong. This CDR3 spans 13 amino acids. The germline gives CDR1 KGHSY, CDR2 FQNENV. Written as DNA, the CDR3 is TGTGCCAGCAGCCAATCTACAGGCAATGAGCAGTACTTC. Protein product: CASSQSTGNEQYF.

The chain recombines TRBV29-1 with TRBJ2-7; the D is unclear. The CDR3 is 14 residues long. The V end lost 0 bases, the J end lost 1 base, and 10 bases lay between the germline ends. Germline V gives CDR1 SQVTM, CDR2 ANQGSEA. The CDR3 DNA reads TGCAGCGTTGAAGATCCCCCCGCTTCCTACGAGCAGTACTTC. Its translation is CSVEDPPASYEQYF.